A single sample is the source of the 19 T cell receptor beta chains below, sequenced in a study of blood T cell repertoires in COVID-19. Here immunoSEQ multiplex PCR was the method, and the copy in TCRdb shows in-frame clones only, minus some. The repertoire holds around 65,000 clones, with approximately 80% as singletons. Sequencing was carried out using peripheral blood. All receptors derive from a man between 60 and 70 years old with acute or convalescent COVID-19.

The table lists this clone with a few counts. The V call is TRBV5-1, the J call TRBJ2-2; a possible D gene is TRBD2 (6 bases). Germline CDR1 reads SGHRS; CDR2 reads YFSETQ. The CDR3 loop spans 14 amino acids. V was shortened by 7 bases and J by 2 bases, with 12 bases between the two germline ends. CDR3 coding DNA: TGCGCCAGCGGGACTCAAAAAAACACCGGGGAGCTGTTTTTT. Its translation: CASGTQKNTGELFF.

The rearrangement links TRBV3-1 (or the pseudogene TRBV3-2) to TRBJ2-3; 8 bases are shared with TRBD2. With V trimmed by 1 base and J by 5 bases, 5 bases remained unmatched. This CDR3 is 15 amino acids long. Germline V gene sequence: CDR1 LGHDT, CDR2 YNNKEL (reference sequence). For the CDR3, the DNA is TGTGCCAGCAGCCAAGGTAACCTAGCGGGAGATACGCAGTATTTT. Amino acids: CASSQGNLAGDTQYF.

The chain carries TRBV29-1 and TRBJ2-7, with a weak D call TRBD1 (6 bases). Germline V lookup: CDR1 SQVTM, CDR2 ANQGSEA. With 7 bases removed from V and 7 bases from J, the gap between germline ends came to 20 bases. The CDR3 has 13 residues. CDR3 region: CSARQASPPEQYF. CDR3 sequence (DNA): TGCAGCGCTAGACAGGCTTCCCCTCCAGAGCAGTACTTC.

CDR3 amino acids: CASSLGLASEQFF. CDR3 coding DNA: TGTGCCAGCAGTTTAGGACTAGCCAGCGAGCAGTTCTTC. J is TRBJ2-1 and V is TRBV12-3 or TRBV12-4; 7 nucleotides match TRBD2. The trim removed 1 base at V and 10 bases at J, leaving 4 bases unmatched. This CDR3 comprises 13 residues.

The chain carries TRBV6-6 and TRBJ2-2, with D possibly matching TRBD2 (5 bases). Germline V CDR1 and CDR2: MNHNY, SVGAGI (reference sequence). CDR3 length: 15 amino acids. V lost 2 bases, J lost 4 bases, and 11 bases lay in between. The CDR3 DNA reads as TGTGCCAGCAGTTACCTAGCAGAAGGCACCGGGGAGCTGTTTTTT. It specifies CASSYLAEGTGELFF.

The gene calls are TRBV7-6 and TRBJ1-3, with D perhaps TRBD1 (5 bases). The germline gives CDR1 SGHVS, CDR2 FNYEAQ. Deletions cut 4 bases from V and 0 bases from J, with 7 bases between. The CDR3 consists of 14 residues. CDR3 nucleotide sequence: TGTGCCAGCAGCTATACAGGCTCTGGAAACACCATATATTTT. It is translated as CASSYTGSGNTIYF.

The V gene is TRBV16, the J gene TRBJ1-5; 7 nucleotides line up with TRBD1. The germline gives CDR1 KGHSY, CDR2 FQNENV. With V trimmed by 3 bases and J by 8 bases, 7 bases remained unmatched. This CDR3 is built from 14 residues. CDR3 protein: CASSHYDREKPQHF. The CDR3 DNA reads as TGTGCCAGCAGCCATTACGACAGGGAGAAGCCCCAGCATTTT. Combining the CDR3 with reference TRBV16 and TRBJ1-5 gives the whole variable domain GEEVAQTPKHLVRGEGQKAKLYCAPIKGHSYVFWYQQVLKNEFKFLISFQNENVFDETGMPKERFSAKCLPNSPCSLEIQATKLEDSAVYFCASSHYDREKPQHFGDGTRLSIL.

For the CDR3, the DNA is TGTGCCAGCAGCGTTTGGGGTCTAGCAGAAGAGACCCAGTACTTC. It translates to CASSVWGLAEETQYF. This sequence joins TRBV9 and TRBJ2-5, with D perhaps matching TRBD2 (5 bases). Looked up from germline, CDR1 is SGDLS and CDR2 is YYNGEE. Trimming removed 2 bases at V and 3 bases at J, with 14 bases between. The CDR3 contains 15 residues.

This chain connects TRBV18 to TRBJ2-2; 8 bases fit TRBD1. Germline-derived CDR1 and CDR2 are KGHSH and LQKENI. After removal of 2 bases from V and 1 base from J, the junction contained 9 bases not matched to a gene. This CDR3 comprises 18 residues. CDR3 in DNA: TGTGCCAGCTCACCATTTATCATCGGGACAGGGAACACCGGGGAGCTGTTTTTT. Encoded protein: CASSPFIIGTGNTGELFF.

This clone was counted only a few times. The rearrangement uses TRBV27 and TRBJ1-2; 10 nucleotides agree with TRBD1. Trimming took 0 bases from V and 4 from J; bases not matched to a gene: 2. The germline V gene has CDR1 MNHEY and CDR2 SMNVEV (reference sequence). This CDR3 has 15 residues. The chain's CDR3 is CASSLSWDRGYGYTF. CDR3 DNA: TGTGCCAGCAGTTTATCGTGGGACAGGGGCTATGGCTACACCTTC.

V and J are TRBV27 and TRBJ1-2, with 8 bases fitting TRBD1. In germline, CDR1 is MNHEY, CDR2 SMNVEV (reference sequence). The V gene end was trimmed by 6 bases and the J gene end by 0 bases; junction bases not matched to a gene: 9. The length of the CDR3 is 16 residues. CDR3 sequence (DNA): TGTGCCAGCAGCCAACGGACAGGGCAAACTAACTATGGCTACACCTTC. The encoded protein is CASSQRTGQTNYGYTF.

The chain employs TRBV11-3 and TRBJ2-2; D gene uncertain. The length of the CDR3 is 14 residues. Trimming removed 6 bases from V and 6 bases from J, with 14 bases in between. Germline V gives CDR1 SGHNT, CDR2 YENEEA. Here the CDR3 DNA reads TGTGCCAGCAGGTTTACGGAAGCGTCCGGGGAGCTGTTTTTT. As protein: CASRFTEASGELFF.

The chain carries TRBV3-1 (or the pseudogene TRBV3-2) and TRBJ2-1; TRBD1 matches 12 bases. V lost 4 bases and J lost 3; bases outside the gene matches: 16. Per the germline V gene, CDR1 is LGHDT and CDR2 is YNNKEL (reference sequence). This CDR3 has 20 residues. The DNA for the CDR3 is TGTGCCAGCAGCCGAAGTCCCGGGACAGGGGGCTGGGTGATCTACAATGAGCAGTTCTTC. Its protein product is CASSRSPGTGGWVIYNEQFF.

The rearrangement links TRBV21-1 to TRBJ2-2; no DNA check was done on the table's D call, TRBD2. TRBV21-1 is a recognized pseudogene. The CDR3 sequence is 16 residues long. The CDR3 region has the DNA TGTGCCAGCATCTCGGCGGGACTAGCAGACACCGGGGAGCTGTTTTTT. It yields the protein CASISAGLADTGELFF.

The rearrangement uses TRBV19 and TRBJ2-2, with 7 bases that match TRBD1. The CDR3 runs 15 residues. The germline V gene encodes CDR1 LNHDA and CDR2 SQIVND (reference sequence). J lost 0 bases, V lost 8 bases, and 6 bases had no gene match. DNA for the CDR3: TGTGCCAGTCGGGCCGGGACAGCGAACACCGGGGAGCTGTTTTTT. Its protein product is CASRAGTANTGELFF. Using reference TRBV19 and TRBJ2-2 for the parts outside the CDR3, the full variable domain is DGGITQSPKYLFRKEGQNVTLSCEQNLNHDAMYWYRQDPGQGLRLIYYSQIVNDFQKGDIAEGYSVSREKKESFPLTVTSAQKNPTAFYLCASRAGTANTGELFFGEGSRLTVL.

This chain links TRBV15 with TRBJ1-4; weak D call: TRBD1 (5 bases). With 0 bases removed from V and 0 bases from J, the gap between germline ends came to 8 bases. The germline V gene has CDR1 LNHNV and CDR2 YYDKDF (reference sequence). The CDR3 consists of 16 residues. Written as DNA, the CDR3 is TGTGCCACCAGCAGAGATCCCAGGGCAACTAATGAAAAACTGTTTTTT. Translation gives CATSRDPRATNEKLFF.

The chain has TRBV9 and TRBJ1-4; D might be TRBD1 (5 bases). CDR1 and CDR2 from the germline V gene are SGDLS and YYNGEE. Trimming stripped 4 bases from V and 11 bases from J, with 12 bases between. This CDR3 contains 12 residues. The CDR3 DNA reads TGTGCCAGCAGCCCGGGGGGGGACAAACTGTTTTTT. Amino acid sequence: CASSPGGDKLFF.

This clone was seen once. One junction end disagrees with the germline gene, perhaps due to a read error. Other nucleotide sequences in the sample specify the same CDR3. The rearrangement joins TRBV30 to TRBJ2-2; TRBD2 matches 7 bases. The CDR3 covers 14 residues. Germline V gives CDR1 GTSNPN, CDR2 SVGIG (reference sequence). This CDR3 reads CAWSERGHTGELFF. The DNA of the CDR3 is TGTGCCTGGAGTGAGCGGGGCCACACCGGGGAGCTATTTTTT. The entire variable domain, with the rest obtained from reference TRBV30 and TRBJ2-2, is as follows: SQTIHQWPATLVQPVGSPLSLECTVEGTSNPNLYWYRQAAGRGLQLLFYSVGIGQISSEVPQNLSASRPQDRQFILSSKKLLLSDSGFYLCAWSERGHTGELFFGEGSRLTVL.

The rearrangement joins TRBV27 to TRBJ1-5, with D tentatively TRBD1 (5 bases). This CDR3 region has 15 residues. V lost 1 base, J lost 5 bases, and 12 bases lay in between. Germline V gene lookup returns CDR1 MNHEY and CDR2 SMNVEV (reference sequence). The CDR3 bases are TGTGCCAGCAGTTTATTTTCAGGGCTAGATCAGCCCCAGCATTTT. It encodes CASSLFSGLDQPQHF.